This note documents a single T cell receptor beta chain sequence. The antigen remains undetermined. This entry is derived from a study of Ad26.COV2.S vaccination and SARS-CoV-2 variants. Study-level findings and limits: Measurement of non-spike TCR breadth gave similar results in vaccine and placebo recipients. Compared with placebo recipients, vaccine recipients had higher spike-specific TCR breadth. TCR breadth and depth analyses may have underestimated total T cell responses.

The table came from immunoSEQ multiplex PCR; TCRdb's copy has only in-frame clones and leaves some out. The data contain about 180,000 clones, approximately 88% of them singletons. The CDR3 contains 15 residues. The germline V gene has CDR1 SGHKS and CDR2 YYEKEE (reference sequence). Trimming at V came to 0 bases and at J to 8 bases, leaving 6 bases not matched to a gene. Sample: peripheral blood, taken after recovery from COVID-19. This chain joins TRBV5-5 and TRBJ2-1; 9 bases are shared with TRBD2. The receptor was isolated from a human donor who had recovered from COVID-19. The CDR3 bases are TGTGCCAGCAGCTTGGTTTTAGCGGGGGTCTATGAGCAGTTCTTC. Translation gives CASSLVLAGVYEQFF.